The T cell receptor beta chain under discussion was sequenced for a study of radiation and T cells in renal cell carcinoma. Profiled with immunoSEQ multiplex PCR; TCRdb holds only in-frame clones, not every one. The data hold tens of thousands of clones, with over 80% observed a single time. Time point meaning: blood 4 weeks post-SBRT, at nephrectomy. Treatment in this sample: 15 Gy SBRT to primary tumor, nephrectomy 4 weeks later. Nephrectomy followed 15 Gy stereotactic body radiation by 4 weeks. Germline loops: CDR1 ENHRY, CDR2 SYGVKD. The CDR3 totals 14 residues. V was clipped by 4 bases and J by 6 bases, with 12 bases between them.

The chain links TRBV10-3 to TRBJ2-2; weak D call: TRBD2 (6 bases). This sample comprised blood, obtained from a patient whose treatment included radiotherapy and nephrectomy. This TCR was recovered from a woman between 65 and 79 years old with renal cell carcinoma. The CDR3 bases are TGTGCCATCAGTGCGCGGGAAGAGGCCGGGGAGCTGTTTTTT. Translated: CAISAREEAGELFF.